Sequencing of this TCR beta chain was carried out in a study of T cells in Graves' hyperthyroidism and ophthalmopathy. The study's findings and limits: Clonotypes that were expanded in thyroid above 0.001 mostly appeared in blood too. Through a model of 13 V-J features, ophthalmopathy was separated from stable hyperthyroidism.

Germline lookup yields CDR1 SGDLS and CDR2 YYNGEE. CDR3 length equals 15 residues. With V trimmed by 2 bases and J by 2 bases, 6 bases remained unmatched. This clonotype showed up many times. Its cognate antigen is unknown. TCR beta CDR3 sequences were amplified from RNA transcripts. HTBI primers drove first-round RT-PCR of the TCR CDR3. Each CDR3 protein is one row after TCRdb ran MiXCR on the multiplex PCR reads. In the table there are 600,000 to 700,000 distinct CDR3 sequences, about 15% of which are singletons. Clinical symptoms, serum thyroxine, TRAb, thyroid ultrasound and orbital computed tomography informed diagnoses.

The chain links TRBV9 to TRBJ2-5; 7 nucleotides align to TRBD1. The specimen sequenced was blood. The receptor's source is a woman in her thirties or forties with Graves' ophthalmopathy. CDR3 DNA: TGTGCCAGCAGCGTCCAAGACAGGGCTCAAGAGACCCAGTACTTC. Translation: CASSVQDRAQETQYF.